The rows below give T cell receptor beta chains drawn from one sample of a study of blood T cell repertoires in COVID-19. TCRdb keeps only in-frame clones here, not all; method: immunoSEQ multiplex PCR. The sample has roughly 500,000 clones; more than 75% are singletons. Material for sequencing was PBMCs or T cells enriched from blood (not recorded which). The source is a woman between 35 and 50 years old who had recovered from COVID-19. The CDR3 runs from the conserved cysteine through the conserved F or W. The D gene is left open where the match is weak. A clone size is listed for some rows: how often the clone was seen (once, few, many), or a class if it is expanded.

V	length	size	J	D	DNA	CDR3
TRBV7-2	13	once	TRBJ1-3	.	TGTGCCAGCAGCTTACCAGGCAGAAACACCATATATTTT	CASSLPGRNTIYF
TRBV7-8	14	.	TRBJ1-2	.	TGTGCCAGCAGCTTGAGGGATTTCGGCTATGGCTACACCTTC	CASSLRDFGYGYTF
TRBV11-3	12	.	TRBJ2-7	.	TGTGCCAGCAGCCTTGCGCCGGGCGAGCAGTACTTC	CASSLAPGEQYF
TRBV4-2	18	.	TRBJ2-2	.	TGTGCCAGCAGCCACCTCCCGCGGAACAGGGTTGTCGCCGGGGAGCTGTTTTTT	CASSHLPRNRVVAGELFF
TRBV7-9	15	.	TRBJ1-2	.	TGTGCCAGCAGCACCTCTACCGGGACACCGTATGGCTACACCTTC	CASSTSTGTPYGYTF
TRBV6-4	16	.	TRBJ1-5	.	TGTGCCAGCAGGGATATTACAGGGATGTGCAATCAGCCCCAGCATTTT	CASRDITGMCNQPQHF
TRBV6-5	16	.	TRBJ2-5	.	TGTGCCAGCAGTTACTCGAAGTTGGCCCTCCTTTGGACCCAGTACTTC	CASSYSKLALLWTQYF
TRBV30	14	.	TRBJ2-1	TRBD2	TGTGCCTGGGCCGGGACTAGCGTAAACAATGAGCAGTTCTTC	CAWAGTSVNNEQFF
TRBV2	13	.	TRBJ2-1	TRBD1	TGTGCCAGCAGTACCGACAGGGGCCGCTCAAAGTTCTTC	CASSTDRGRSKFF
TRBV24-1	12	.	TRBJ2-3	.	TGTGCCACCAGTGGCGCCACAGATACGCAGTATTTT	CATSGATDTQYF
TRBV19	13	.	TRBJ1-1	.	TGTGCCAGCCGAGTAGTCGTCGGGACTGAAGCTTTCTTT	CASRVVVGTEAFF
TRBV28	13	.	TRBJ2-5	.	TGTGCCAGCAGTTTGGGAGTTCAAGAGACCCAGTACTTC	CASSLGVQETQYF
TRBV4-1	15	once	TRBJ1-2	TRBD1	TGCGCCAGCAGCCAATACTGGGACAGCAACTATGGCTACACCTTC	CASSQYWDSNYGYTF
TRBV5-6	13	.	TRBJ1-2	.	TGTGCCAGCAGCTTTGGGGGGGTAGGAGGCTACACCTTC	CASSFGGVGGYTF
TRBV6-5	16	.	TRBJ1-1	TRBD1	TGTGCCAGCAGTTACGCGACAGGGGGCAGGAACACTGAAGCTTTCTTT	CASSYATGGRNTEAFF
TRBV4-1	16	.	TRBJ2-7	.	TGCGCCAGCAGCCAAAGGGTAGCGGACCCATCGGGTGAGCAGTACTTC	CASSQRVADPSGEQYF
TRBV6-5	13	.	TRBJ2-7	TRBD2	TGTGCCAGCAGTACCCCGGGGGGGTACGAGCAGTACTTC	CASSTPGGYEQYF
TRBV7-8	15	.	TRBJ2-3	TRBD2	TGTGCCAGCAGCTTACTAGCGGGAGGGGCAGATACGCAGTATTTT	CASSLLAGGADTQYF
TRBV28	14	.	TRBJ1-3	.	TGTGCCAGCAGTGTACCGGCGGGTGGAAACACCATATATTTT	CASSVPAGGNTIYF
TRBV25-1	15	.	TRBJ2-7	TRBD1	TGTGCCAGCAGTGAGTCCGGGACAGGTTACTACGAGCAGTACTTC	CASSESGTGYYEQYF
TRBV6-5	14	.	TRBJ1-5	.	TGTGCCAGCAGTTACAGCAGGGTGGATCAGCCCCAGCATTTT	CASSYSRVDQPQHF
TRBV7-2	14	.	TRBJ1-2	.	TGTGCCAGCAGCTCGGACCAGGGTAGGGTTGGCTACACCTTC	CASSSDQGRVGYTF
TRBV29-1	16	.	TRBJ2-1	TRBD2	TGCAGCGTTGAAGTGGGCCGTCTAGCGGGAGACAATGAGCAGTTCTTC	CSVEVGRLAGDNEQFF
TRBV28	17	.	TRBJ2-1	TRBD1	TGTGCCAGCAGTGTCTTGACAGGGGTCCTCTCCTACAATGAGCAGTTCTTC	CASSVLTGVLSYNEQFF
TRBV13	16	.	TRBJ2-1	TRBD2	TGTGCCAGCAGATCGGGACTAGCGGGAGCCTTTAATGAGCAGTTCTTC	CASRSGLAGAFNEQFF